The text below deals with one T cell receptor beta chain. The V segment lost 9 bases and the J segment 5 bases; nucleotides outside the gene matches: 10. CDR1 LNHDA and CDR2 SQIVND come from the germline V gene (reference sequence). The CDR3 runs 13 residues. The entry originates in a study of T-cell memory formation after mild COVID-19. TCRdb passed the 5' RACE reads through MiXCR, listing each CDR3 protein once. The sample lists hundreds of thousands of distinct CDR3 sequences; approximately 19% were seen once. This sequence joins TRBV19 and TRBJ2-7; 7 bases are a match to TRBD1. The specimen sequenced was PBMCs or a T cell subset sorted from them (not recorded which). The source is an adult woman who had mild COVID-19 (a few samples of this study predate the infection). Cell type and time point are not known. CDR3 residues: CASDREKWDEQYF. The CDR3 coding sequence is TGTGCCAGCGACAGGGAGAAATGGGACGAGCAGTACTTC.